The entry below describes one TCR beta chain. This sample is part of a study of T-cell memory formation after mild COVID-19. This CDR3 has 13 amino acids. Germline CDR1 and CDR2: SNHLY and FYNNEI. Trimming pared 0 bases from V and 7 bases from J, leaving 9 bases between. TCRdb reprocessed the 5' RACE reads with MiXCR, giving one entry per CDR3 protein. The table has approximately 150,000 distinct CDR3 sequences, about 5.5% seen once. The sequence was obtained from an adult woman who had mild COVID-19 (a few samples of this study predate the infection). Cell type and time point are not known. This chain links TRBV2 with TRBJ2-5; D is uncertain. The sample consisted of PBMCs or a T cell subset sorted from them (not recorded which). The CDR3 DNA reads TGTGCCAGCAGTGAAGCCTTTTACGGGACCCAGTACTTC. Amino acids: CASSEAFYGTQYF.